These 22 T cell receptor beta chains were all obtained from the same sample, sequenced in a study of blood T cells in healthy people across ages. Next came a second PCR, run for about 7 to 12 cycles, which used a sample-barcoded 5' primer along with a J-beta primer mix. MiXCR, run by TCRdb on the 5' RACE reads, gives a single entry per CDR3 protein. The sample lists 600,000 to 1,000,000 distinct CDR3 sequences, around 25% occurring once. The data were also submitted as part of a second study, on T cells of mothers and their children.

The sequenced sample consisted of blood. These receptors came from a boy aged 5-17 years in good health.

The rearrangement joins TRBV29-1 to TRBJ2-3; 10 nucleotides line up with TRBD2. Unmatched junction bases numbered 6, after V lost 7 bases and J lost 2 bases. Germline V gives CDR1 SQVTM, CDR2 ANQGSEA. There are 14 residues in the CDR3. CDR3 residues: CSGRTSGTTDTQYF. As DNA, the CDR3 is TGCAGCGGAAGGACTAGCGGTACCACAGATACGCAGTATTTT.

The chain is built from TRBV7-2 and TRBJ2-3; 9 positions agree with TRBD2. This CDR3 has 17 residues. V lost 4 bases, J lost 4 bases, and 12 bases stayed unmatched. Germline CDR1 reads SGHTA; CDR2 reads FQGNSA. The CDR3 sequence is CASSSRLAVPRADTQYF. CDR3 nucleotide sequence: TGTGCCAGCAGCTCCCGACTAGCGGTACCGAGGGCAGATACGCAGTATTTT.

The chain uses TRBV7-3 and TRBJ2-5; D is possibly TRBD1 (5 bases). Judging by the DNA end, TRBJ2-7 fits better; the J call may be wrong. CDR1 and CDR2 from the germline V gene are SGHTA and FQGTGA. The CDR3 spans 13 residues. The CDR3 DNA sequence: TGTGCCAGCAGCTGGTCAACAGGTGACGAGCAGTACTTC. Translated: CASSWSTGDEQYF.

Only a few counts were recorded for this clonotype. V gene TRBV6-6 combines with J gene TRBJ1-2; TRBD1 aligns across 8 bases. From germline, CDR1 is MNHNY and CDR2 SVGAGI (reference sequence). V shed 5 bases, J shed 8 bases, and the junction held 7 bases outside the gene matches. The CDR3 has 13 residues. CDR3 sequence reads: CASSADRGEGYTF. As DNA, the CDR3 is TGTGCCAGCAGTGCAGACAGGGGAGAAGGCTACACCTTC.

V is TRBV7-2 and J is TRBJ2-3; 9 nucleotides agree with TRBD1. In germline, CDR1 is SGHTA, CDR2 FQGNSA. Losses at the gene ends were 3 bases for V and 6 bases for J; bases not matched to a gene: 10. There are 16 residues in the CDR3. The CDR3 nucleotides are TGTGCCAGCAGCTTTCGACAGGGGGAGTTTACGGATACGCAGTATTTT. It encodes CASSFRQGEFTDTQYF.

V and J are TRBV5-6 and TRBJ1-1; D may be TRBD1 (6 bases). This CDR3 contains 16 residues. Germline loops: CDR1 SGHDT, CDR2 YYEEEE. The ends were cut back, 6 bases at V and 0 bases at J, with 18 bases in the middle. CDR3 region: CASNLRGGLMNTEAFF. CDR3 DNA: TGTGCCAGCAACCTCCGCGGGGGCCTCATGAACACTGAAGCTTTCTTT.

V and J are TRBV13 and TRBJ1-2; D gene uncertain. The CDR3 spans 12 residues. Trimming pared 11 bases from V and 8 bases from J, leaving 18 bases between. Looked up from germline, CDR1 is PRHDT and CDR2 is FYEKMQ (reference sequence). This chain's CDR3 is CAFQTGLLGYTF. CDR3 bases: TGTGCCTTTCAGACGGGGTTGCTCGGCTACACCTTC. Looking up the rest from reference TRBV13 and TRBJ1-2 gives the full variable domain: AAGVIQSPRHLIKEKRETATLKCYPIPRHDTVYWYQQGPGQDPQFLISFYEKMQSDKGSIPDRFSAQQFSDYHSELNMSSLELGDSALYFCAFQTGLLGYTFGSGTRLTVV.

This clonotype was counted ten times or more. The CDR3 reads CASSSGRGNPPLHF. The CDR3 DNA follows: TGTGCCAGCAGCTCCGGTCGGGGAAACCCACCCCTCCACTTT. The chain is built from TRBV28 and TRBJ1-6, with D unresolved. CDR1 and CDR2 (germline): MDHEN, SYDVKM. This CDR3 has 14 residues. Trimming pared 6 bases from V and 11 bases from J, leaving 17 bases between.

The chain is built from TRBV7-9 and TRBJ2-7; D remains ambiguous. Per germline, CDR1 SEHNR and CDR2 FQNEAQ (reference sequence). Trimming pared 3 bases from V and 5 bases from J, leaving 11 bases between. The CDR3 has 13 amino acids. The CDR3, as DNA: TGTGCCAGCAGCTTCTCCATTGGGGACGAGCAGTACTTC. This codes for CASSFSIGDEQYF.

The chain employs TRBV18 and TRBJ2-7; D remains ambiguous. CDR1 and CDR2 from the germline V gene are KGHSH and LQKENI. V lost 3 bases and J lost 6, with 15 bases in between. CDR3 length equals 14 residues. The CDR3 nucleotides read TGTGCCAGCTCACCCGTGGACCCCGAAGGCGAGCAGTACTTC. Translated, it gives CASSPVDPEGEQYF.

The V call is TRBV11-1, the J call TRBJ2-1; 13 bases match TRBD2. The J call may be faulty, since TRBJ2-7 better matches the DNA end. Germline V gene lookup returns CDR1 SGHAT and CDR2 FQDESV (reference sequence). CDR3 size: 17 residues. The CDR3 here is CASSYQGLAGYSYEQYF. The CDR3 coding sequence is TGTGCCAGCAGCTATCAGGGACTAGCGGGATACTCCTACGAGCAGTACTTC.

The CDR3 nucleotides read TGTGCGGGCGGGACCGGATACAATGAGCAGTTCTTC. Translated: CAGGTGYNEQFF. The rearrangement uses TRBV15 and TRBJ2-1; TRBD2 might be the D (6 bases). Germline loops: CDR1 LNHNV, CDR2 YYDKDF (reference sequence). CDR3 length equals 12 residues.

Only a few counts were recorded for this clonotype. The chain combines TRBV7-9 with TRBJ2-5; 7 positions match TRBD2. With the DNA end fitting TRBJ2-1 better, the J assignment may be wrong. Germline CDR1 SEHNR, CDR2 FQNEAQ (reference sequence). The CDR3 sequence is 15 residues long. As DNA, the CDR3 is TGTGCCAGCAGCCCCGGGACTACGACCGGCAATGAGCAGTTCTTC. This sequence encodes CASSPGTTTGNEQFF.

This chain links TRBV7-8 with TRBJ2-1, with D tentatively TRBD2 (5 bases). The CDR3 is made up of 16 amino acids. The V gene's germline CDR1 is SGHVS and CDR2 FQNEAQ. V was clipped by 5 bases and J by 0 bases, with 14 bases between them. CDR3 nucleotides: TGTGCCAGCAGCAAAATTAGCGTGGGCTCCTACAATGAGCAGTTCTTC. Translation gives CASSKISVGSYNEQFF.

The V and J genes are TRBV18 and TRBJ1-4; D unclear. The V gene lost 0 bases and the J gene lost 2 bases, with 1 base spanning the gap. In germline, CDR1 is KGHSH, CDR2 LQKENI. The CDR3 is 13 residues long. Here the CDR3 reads CASSPPTNEKLFF. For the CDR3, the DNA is TGTGCCAGCTCACCACCGACTAATGAAAAACTGTTTTTT.

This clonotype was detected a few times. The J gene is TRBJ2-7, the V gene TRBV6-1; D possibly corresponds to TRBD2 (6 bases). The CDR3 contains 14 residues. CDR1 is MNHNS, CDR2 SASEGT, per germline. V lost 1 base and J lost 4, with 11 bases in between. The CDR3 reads CASSEVAGRYEQYF. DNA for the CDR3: TGTGCCAGCAGTGAAGTGGCGGGAAGGTACGAGCAGTACTTC.

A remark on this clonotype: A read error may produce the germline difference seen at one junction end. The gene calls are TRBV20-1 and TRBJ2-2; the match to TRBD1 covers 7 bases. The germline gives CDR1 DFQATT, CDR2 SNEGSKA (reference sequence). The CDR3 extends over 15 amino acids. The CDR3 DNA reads TGCAGTGCTAGGACCGGGACAGTTAACATCGGGGAGCTGTTTTTT. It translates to CSARTGTVNIGELFF.

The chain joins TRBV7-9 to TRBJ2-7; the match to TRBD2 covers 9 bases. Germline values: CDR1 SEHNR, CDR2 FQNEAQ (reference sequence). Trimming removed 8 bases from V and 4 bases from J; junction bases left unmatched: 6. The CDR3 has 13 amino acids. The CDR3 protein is CASRGLAGYEQYF. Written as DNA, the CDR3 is TGTGCCAGCCGCGGGCTAGCGGGATACGAGCAGTACTTC.

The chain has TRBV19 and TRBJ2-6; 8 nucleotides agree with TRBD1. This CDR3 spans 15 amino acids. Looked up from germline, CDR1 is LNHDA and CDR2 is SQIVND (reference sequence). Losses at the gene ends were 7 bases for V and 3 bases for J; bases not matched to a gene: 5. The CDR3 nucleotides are TGTGCCAGTAAGATACAGGGGGTTGGGGCCAACGTCCTGACTTTC. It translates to CASKIQGVGANVLTF.

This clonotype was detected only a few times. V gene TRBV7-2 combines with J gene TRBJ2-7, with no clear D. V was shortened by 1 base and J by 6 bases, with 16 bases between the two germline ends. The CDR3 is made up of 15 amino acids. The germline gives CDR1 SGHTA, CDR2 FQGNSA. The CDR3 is CASSLGASWGLEQYF. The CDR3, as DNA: TGTGCCAGCAGCTTAGGGGCCAGCTGGGGTCTCGAGCAGTACTTC.

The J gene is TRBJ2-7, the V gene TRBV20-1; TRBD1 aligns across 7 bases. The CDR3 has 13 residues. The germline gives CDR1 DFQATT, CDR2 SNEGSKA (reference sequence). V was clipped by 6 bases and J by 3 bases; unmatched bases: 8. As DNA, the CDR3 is TGCAGTGCCCCGGACAGGACGGACTACGAGCAGTACTTC. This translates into CSAPDRTDYEQYF.

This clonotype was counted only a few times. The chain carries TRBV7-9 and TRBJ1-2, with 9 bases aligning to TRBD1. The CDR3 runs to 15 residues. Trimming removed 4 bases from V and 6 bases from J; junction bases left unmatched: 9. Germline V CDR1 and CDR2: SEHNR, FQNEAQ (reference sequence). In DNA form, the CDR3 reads TGTGCCAGCAGCTCGCGGGGACAGGGATCGGATGGCTACACCTTC. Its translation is CASSSRGQGSDGYTF.